The TCR beta chain described here comes from a study of a mutant IDH1 vaccine in newly diagnosed glioma. About the study: Prior therapy was radiotherapy, temozolomide, or both; most received both.

As to time point: week 5, during vaccination. Every vaccination contained 300 ug of the mutant IDH1 20-mer peptide and was paired with topical imiquimod. Notes on the study in general: Top-clonotype changes in peripheral T cells seemed unrelated to pseudoprogression. Most patients, around 93%, showed vaccine-induced immune responses.

This CDR3 spans 15 amino acids. Looked up from germline, CDR1 is SGHAT and CDR2 is FQNNGV. Trimming left V 5 bases short and J 1 base short, with 14 bases between. Concerning this clone itself: Its target is not known.

TCRdb's copy holds only in-frame clones and misses some; the assay was immunoSEQ multiplex PCR. Of about 40,000 clones in the sample, just over 90% are singletons; the top ten hold approximately 2.4%. The source of this sequence is a man in his fifties or sixties with glioma. The sample consisted of PBMCs, taken from a glioma patient whose treatment included an IDH1 peptide vaccine. The genes are TRBV11-2 and TRBJ1-1, with D uncertain. The CDR3 DNA is TGTGCCAGCAGCAATACGGGAGGCGGGAACACTGAAGCTTTCTTT. It translates to CASSNTGGGNTEAFF.